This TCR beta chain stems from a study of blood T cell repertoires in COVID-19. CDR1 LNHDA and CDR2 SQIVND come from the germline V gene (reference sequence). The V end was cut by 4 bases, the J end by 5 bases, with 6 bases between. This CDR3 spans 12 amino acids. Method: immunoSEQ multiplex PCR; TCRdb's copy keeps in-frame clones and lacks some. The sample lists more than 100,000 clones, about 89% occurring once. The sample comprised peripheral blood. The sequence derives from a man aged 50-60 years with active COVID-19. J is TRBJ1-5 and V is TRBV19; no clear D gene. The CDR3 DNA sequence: TGTGCCAGTAGTACTTCTTATCAGCCCCAGCATTTT. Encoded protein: CASSTSYQPQHF.